This is a list of T cell receptor beta chains from one sample in a study of shared clonotypes between healthy human individuals. Produced via immunoSEQ multiplex PCR; TCRdb's table is partial and in-frame only. In the table there are some 2 million clones, 85% to 95% of which are singletons. Sequenced material: naive CD4+ T cells sorted from blood. The source of these receptors is a man between 18 and 35 years old in good health. Each CDR3 is given with its conserved first and last residue. A D gene is named only where the DNA matches it firmly. Not every row has a clone size; where given, it reads once, few, many or a size class.

TGTGCCAGCCTCCATCAGGGGAACACTGAAGCTTTCTTT | CASLHQGNTEAFF | TRBJ1-1 | TRBV28 | . | .
TGTGCCAGCAGGGTGGGGAGCTCCTACAATGAGCAGTTCTTC | CASRVGSSYNEQFF | TRBJ2-1 | TRBV2 | . | .
TGTGCCAGCAGTTCCCCCCTACTAGATACGCAGTATTTT | CASSSPLLDTQYF | TRBJ2-3 | TRBV2 | . | .
TGTGCCAGTAGTATAGGTGCAGAACGCAATCAGCCCCAGCATTTT | CASSIGAERNQPQHF | TRBJ1-5 | TRBV19 | . | .
TGTGCCAGCAGTTACTACCACAGAACCTCTGGAAACACCATATATTTT | CASSYYHRTSGNTIYF | TRBJ1-3 | TRBV6-8 | . | .
TGTGCCAGCAGCTCCATGTGGCGGGAGGATACCTACGAGCAGTACTTC | CASSSMWREDTYEQYF | TRBJ2-7 | TRBV7-2 | TRBD2 | .
TGTGCCAGCAGCCTGTCGGGACAGCGCACAGATACGCAGTATTTT | CASSLSGQRTDTQYF | TRBJ2-3 | TRBV6-5 | TRBD1 | .
TGCGCCAGCAGCTTGGCGGGCGGGACAGGCAACATTAATGAAAAACTGTTTTTT | CASSLAGGTGNINEKLFF | TRBJ1-4 | TRBV5-1 | TRBD1 | .
TGCGCCACCCCCGTCTTTCTCTATAATTCACCCCTCCACTTT | CATPVFLYNSPLHF | TRBJ1-6 | TRBV10-1 | . | .
TGTGCCTGGAGTCTACGGACAGGGATTAATTCACCCCTCCACTTT | CAWSLRTGINSPLHF | TRBJ1-6 | TRBV30 | TRBD1 | .
TGTGCCAGCAGTTACTCGGGGGGAGATGAAAAACTGTTTTTT | CASSYSGGDEKLFF | TRBJ1-4 | TRBV6-7 | . | .
TGCAGCGTTGAAGATCCCACCCGAAGGACGGGTGGCTACACCTTC | CSVEDPTRRTGGYTF | TRBJ1-2 | TRBV29-1 | . | .
TGTGCCTGGAGTGTTTATTCCGGGGCTAACCGCTATGGCTACACCTTC | CAWSVYSGANRYGYTF | TRBJ1-2 | TRBV30 | . | .
TGTGCCAGCAGTGAAGCGCGGACAGTTCAGGGCCCAGGTTTCTTT | CASSEARTVQGPGFF | TRBJ1-1 | TRBV6-1 | . | .
TGTGCCAGCAGCGTAGGGGAGGGGAGATATGGATACGAGCAGTACTTC | CASSVGEGRYGYEQYF | TRBJ2-7 | TRBV9 | TRBD2 | .
TGTGCCAGTAGTCTCCCCAGACAGGGGAAGGAGACCCAGTACTTC | CASSLPRQGKETQYF | TRBJ2-5 | TRBV19 | TRBD1 | .
TGTGCCAGCAGTTCTCCTGGGGCCAACGTCCTGACTTTC | CASSSPGANVLTF | TRBJ2-6 | TRBV6-1 | . | .
TGTGCCAGCAACAGACAGGGGGCGAACACTGAAGCTTTCTTT | CASNRQGANTEAFF | TRBJ1-1 | TRBV11-2 | TRBD1 | .
TGTGCCAGCAGCTTAGTAAACACGGGGTACGAGCAGTACTTC | CASSLVNTGYEQYF | TRBJ2-7 | TRBV11-2 | . | .
TGTGCCACCAGCAGAGACTCCGGACAGGGAAGGCCCTATGGCTACACCTTC | CATSRDSGQGRPYGYTF | TRBJ1-2 | TRBV15 | TRBD1 | .
TGTGCCAGCAGTAGACAGGGGATGAACACTGAAGCTTTCTTT | CASSRQGMNTEAFF | TRBJ1-1 | TRBV2 | TRBD1 | .
TGTGCCAGCAGCTTGCTTAGTCCGGGAGCCTACGAGCAGTACTTC | CASSLLSPGAYEQYF | TRBJ2-7 | TRBV5-4 | . | .
TGTGCCAGCAGGAAAGATCAAACTGGAAACACCATATATTTT | CASRKDQTGNTIYF | TRBJ1-3 | TRBV6-1 | . | .
TGTGCCAGCAGGAAGGGACAGTACACCGGGGAGCTGTTTTTT | CASRKGQYTGELFF | TRBJ2-2 | TRBV5-4 | TRBD1 | .
TGTGCCAGCAGTTACTCGGGAAACACCGGGGAGCTGTTTTTT | CASSYSGNTGELFF | TRBJ2-2 | TRBV6-6 | . | .
TGCGCCAGCAGCTCAGGACAGGGGAATCAGCCCCAGCATTTT | CASSSGQGNQPQHF | TRBJ1-5 | TRBV5-1 | TRBD1 | .
TGTGCCAGCAGTTCCAACAGGGTCGGCGAAAAACTGTTTTTT | CASSSNRVGEKLFF | TRBJ1-4 | TRBV27 | . | .
TGTGCCAGATCCCACCAAGTGTCGTCAGGGGTTGGGCTCTCTGGAAACACCATATATTTT | CARSHQVSSGVGLSGNTIYF | TRBJ1-3 | TRBV5-3 | . | .
TGTGCCAGCAGCTTTTCTCAGGACTGGGATACGCAGTATTTT | CASSFSQDWDTQYF | TRBJ2-3 | TRBV5-6 | . | .
TGTGCCAGCAGTGAAGTTCCGGGCTCCTACGAGCAGTACTTC | CASSEVPGSYEQYF | TRBJ2-7 | TRBV6-1 | . | .
TGTGCCAGCAGCTCGCTTGGACAGGGCGGTTTTCAGCCCCAGCATTTT | CASSSLGQGGFQPQHF | TRBJ1-5 | TRBV7-8 | TRBD1 | .
TGCGCCAGCAGCTTGTCGAGCGGGGGAAGGAATGAGCAGTTCTTC | CASSLSSGGRNEQFF | TRBJ2-1 | TRBV5-1 | TRBD2 | .
TGTGCCAGCAGTTACTCTAGCGGGAAAGAGAGTGAGCAGTTCTTC | CASSYSSGKESEQFF | TRBJ2-1 | TRBV6-5 | TRBD2 | once
TGTGCCAGCAGTTACTCTGGGACATTCCGAGAAGCTTTCTTT | CASSYSGTFREAFF | TRBJ1-1 | TRBV6-5 | . | .
TGTGCCTGGAGTAACCCCCCGAAGGGGCCGAGCTCCTACGAGCAGTACTTC | CAWSNPPKGPSSYEQYF | TRBJ2-7 | TRBV30 | . | .
TGTGCCAGCAGTCAACAGGGTTCAGGAAACACCATATATTTT | CASSQQGSGNTIYF | TRBJ1-3 | TRBV6-1 | . | .
TGTGCCAGCAGTGGACCCCAGGGGGGCACTGAAGCTTTCTTT | CASSGPQGGTEAFF | TRBJ1-1 | TRBV2 | TRBD1 | once
TGCGCCAGCGCACGCCTTAAGGAGCCCTCCTACGAGCAGTACTTC | CASARLKEPSYEQYF | TRBJ2-7 | TRBV5-1 | . | .
TGTGCCAGCTCAATCATGGACAGGGGTGAATCACCCCTCCACTTT | CASSIMDRGESPLHF | TRBJ1-6 | TRBV18 | TRBD1 | .
TGCGCCAGCAGCCAGGTCCTCAACCCTGGAAACACCATATATTTT | CASSQVLNPGNTIYF | TRBJ1-3 | TRBV4-1 | . | .
TGTGCCAGTAGTCCGCAAGGACAGGGAAATTCACCCCTCCACTTT | CASSPQGQGNSPLHF | TRBJ1-6 | TRBV19 | TRBD1 | .
TGCGCCAGCAGCTTAAACGTGGCCGCCTATGGCTACACCTTC | CASSLNVAAYGYTF | TRBJ1-2 | TRBV5-1 | . | .
TGTGCCAGCAGCTTGGGCCAGGGAACCACTGAAGCTTTCTTT | CASSLGQGTTEAFF | TRBJ1-1 | TRBV5-4 | . | .
TGCGCCAGCAGCCAACTGTGGAGGAATGAGCAGTTCTTC | CASSQLWRNEQFF | TRBJ2-1 | TRBV4-1 | . | .
TGTGCCATCAGTGAGTCCTATGATGAGCAGTTCTTC | CAISESYDEQFF | TRBJ2-1 | TRBV10-3 | . | .
TGCGCCAGCACCACGGGGGAAGCAGTTTCCTACAATGAGCAGTTCTTC | CASTTGEAVSYNEQFF | TRBJ2-1 | TRBV5-1 | . | .
TGTGCCAGCAGCTGGCCCAATAGGGTAACCCGCTCCTACGAGCAGTACTTC | CASSWPNRVTRSYEQYF | TRBJ2-7 | TRBV7-2 | . | .
TGTGCCAGTAGTACCCAGAAACCGGGACAGTCGAATTCACCCCTCCACTTT | CASSTQKPGQSNSPLHF | TRBJ1-6 | TRBV19 | TRBD1 | .
TGTGCCAGCAGAAAGGACAGGGTGGGATTCTATGGCTACACCTTC | CASRKDRVGFYGYTF | TRBJ1-2 | TRBV6-1 | TRBD1 | .
TGTGCCAGCAGTGGACAGGGGGTACACTATGGCTACACCTTC | CASSGQGVHYGYTF | TRBJ1-2 | TRBV6-1 | TRBD1 | .
TGCGCCAGCAGTCCACACGGCGGGAGGAACACAGATACGCAGTATTTT | CASSPHGGRNTDTQYF | TRBJ2-3 | TRBV4-1 | TRBD2 | .
TGTGCCTGGTCCGGGACAGGGAATTCACCCCTCCACTTT | CAWSGTGNSPLHF | TRBJ1-6 | TRBV30 | TRBD1 | .
TGTGCCAGCACCCCCAGGGGGCGTGGGGACACAGATACGCAGTATTTT | CASTPRGRGDTDTQYF | TRBJ2-3 | TRBV6-6 | TRBD1 | .
TGTGCCTGGAGAGACAGGATTAGCACAGATACGCAGTATTTT | CAWRDRISTDTQYF | TRBJ2-3 | TRBV30 | . | .
TGTGCCTGGAGTGTCTCAGATTTGGCCGATACGCAGTATTTT | CAWSVSDLADTQYF | TRBJ2-3 | TRBV30 | . | .
TGTGCCAGCAGCTCTCAGGGGCTTAATGAAAAACTGTTTTTT | CASSSQGLNEKLFF | TRBJ1-4 | TRBV6-6 | . | .
TGTGCCAGCAGTGATCAGGGGACCCAAGAGACCCAGTACTTC | CASSDQGTQETQYF | TRBJ2-5 | TRBV2 | . | .